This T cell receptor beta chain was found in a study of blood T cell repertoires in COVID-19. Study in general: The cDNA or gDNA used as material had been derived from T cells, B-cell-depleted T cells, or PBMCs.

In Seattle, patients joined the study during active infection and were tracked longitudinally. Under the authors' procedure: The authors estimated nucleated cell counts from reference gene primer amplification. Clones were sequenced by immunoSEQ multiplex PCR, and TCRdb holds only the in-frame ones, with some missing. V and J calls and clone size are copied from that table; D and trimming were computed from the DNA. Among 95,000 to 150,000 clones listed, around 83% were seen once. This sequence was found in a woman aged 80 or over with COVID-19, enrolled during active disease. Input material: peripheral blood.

The CDR3 is CASSQPRTGGETQYF. The CDR3 coding sequence is TGTGCCAGCAGCCAACCCCGGACAGGGGGAGAGACCCAGTACTTC. The chain has TRBV3-1 (or the pseudogene TRBV3-2) and TRBJ2-5, with 10 positions matching TRBD1. Germline CDR1 is LGHDT and CDR2 is YNNKEL (reference sequence). The V and J ends lost 2 bases and 4 bases, in that order; junction bases with no gene match: 4. There are 15 residues in the CDR3.